The source of this T cell receptor beta chain is a study of shared clonotypes between healthy human individuals. General study results and limits: For sorted subsets, rarefaction showed incomplete sequencing despite large depth. Memory subsets had estimated richness that was generally smaller than that of naive subsets. A reduction in generation probabilities was seen for non-shared clonotypes relative to those shared by all four donors. Shared clonotypes: about 5.3% naive CD4, around 4% naive CD8, around 2.4% memory CD4, 0.4% memory CD8.

Of note for this clone: Its antigen is unknown.

Generated by immunoSEQ multiplex PCR, the TCRdb table keeps only in-frame clones and is missing some. The sample lists more than 2 million clones, 93% occurring once. Naive-designated CD8 cells lacked CD45RO, were positively enriched for CCR7, and omitted terminally differentiated effector memory CD45RA+ cells. V gave up 1 base and J gave up 2 bases, with 9 bases separating them. The CDR3 is 15 amino acids. Germline V lookup: CDR1 MGHRA, CDR2 YSYEKL. The sequence came from a man younger than 30 in good health. Some clones in this sample may be carry-over from other donors' samples. The sequenced sample consisted of naive CD8+ T cells from PBMCs. This chain links TRBV4-1 with TRBJ1-5; D is ambiguous. CDR3 DNA: TGCGCCAGCAGCCAAGTGGAGGGAGGCAATCAGCCCCAGCATTTT. Translation: CASSQVEGGNQPQHF.